This T cell receptor (beta chain) derives from a study of T cell changes during pregnancy in multiple sclerosis. Germline V gene lookup returns CDR1 SNHLY and CDR2 FYNNEI. CDR3 length: 15 amino acids. Trimming took 10 bases from V and 9 from J; bases not matched to a gene: 15. Measured with immunoSEQ multiplex PCR; TCRdb has only the in-frame clones, and not every one. The sample has under 95,000 clones, about 92% seen once. V gene TRBV2 combines with J gene TRBJ2-1, with TRBD2 identical over 10 bases. The clonotype comes from a female donor with multiple sclerosis, enrolled in a pregnancy study. The specimen comprised peripheral blood, sampled after pregnancy. CDR3 in amino acids: CATIKNSGGSGEQFF. CDR3 DNA sequence: TGTGCCACCATAAAAAATAGCGGGGGGTCCGGTGAGCAGTTCTTC.